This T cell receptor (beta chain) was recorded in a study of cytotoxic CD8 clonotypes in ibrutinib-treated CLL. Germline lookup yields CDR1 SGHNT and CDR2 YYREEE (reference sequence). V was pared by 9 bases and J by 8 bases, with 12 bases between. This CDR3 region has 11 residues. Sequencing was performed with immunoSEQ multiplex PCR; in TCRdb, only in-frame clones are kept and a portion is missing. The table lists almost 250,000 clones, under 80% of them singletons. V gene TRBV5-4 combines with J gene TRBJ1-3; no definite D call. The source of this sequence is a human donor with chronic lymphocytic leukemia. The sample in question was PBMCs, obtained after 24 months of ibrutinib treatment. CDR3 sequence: CATTTGDTIYF. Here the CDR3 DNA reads TGTGCCACCACCACCGGGGACACCATATATTTT.